A selection of T cell receptor beta chains follows, all from one sample in a study of T cell repertoires in cytomegalovirus infection. TCRdb analysed the reads with MiXCR anew, one entry per CDR3 protein. The sample has about 490,000 distinct CDR3 sequences; about 10% are singletons. The specimen was PBMCs. The receptors here all came from a human donor in good health (CMV status not recorded). Some clones in this sample may be carry-over from other donors' samples. CDR3s include the opening cysteine and the closing phenylalanine or tryptophan. Each record gives: J gene, CDR3 length, D gene, clone size, V gene, CDR3 DNA, CDR3 protein. A D gene is named only where the DNA matches it firmly. A clone size is listed for some rows: how often the clone was seen (once, few, many), or a class if it is expanded.

>TRBJ2-7|15|TRBD2|few|TRBV6-1
TGTGCCAGCCTACCGAGGGGCGGGAGGATACGAGAGCAGTACTTC
CASLPRGGRIREQYF
>TRBJ2-1|15|TRBD2|many|TRBV6-2/TRBV6-3
TGTGCCAGCAGTTATCACTCAACAGCGCCGGGGGGGCAGTTCTTC
CASSYHSTAPGGQFF
>TRBJ1-2|14|.|many|TRBV12-3/TRBV12-4
TGTGCCAGCAGTTTCAAGGGGCCGGGCTATGGCTACACCTTC
CASSFKGPGYGYTF
>TRBJ1-1|13|TRBD1|many|TRBV15
TGTGCCTCCTCCGGGACAGCGGACACTGAAGCTTTCTTT
CASSGTADTEAFF
>TRBJ2-2|17|TRBD2|.|TRBV19
TGTGCCAGTAGTATAGACCTTAGCGGGAAAAAAACCGGGGAGCTGTTTTTT
CASSIDLSGKKTGELFF
>TRBJ2-7|16|.|many|TRBV7-2
TGTGCCAGCATGCGGCGGGACGCAGGGAGTCCCTACGAGCAGTACTTC
CASMRRDAGSPYEQYF
>TRBJ2-1|12|TRBD2|few|TRBV20-1
TGCAGTGCAGGGACTAGCGTCAATGAGCAGTTCTTC
CSAGTSVNEQFF
>TRBJ2-1|14|TRBD1|few|TRBV20-1
TGCAGTGCCAGGGGGCAGGGGGCAGACCATGAGCAGTTCTTC
CSARGQGADHEQFF
>TRBJ2-7|13|.|once|TRBV28
TGTGCCAGCGGGGGAAGGACTCCCTACGAGCAGTACTTC
CASGGRTPYEQYF
>TRBJ1-1|15|TRBD1|.|TRBV6-5
TGTGCCAGCAGTTGGGGACAGGGCCCGAAAAATGAAGCTTTCTTT
CASSWGQGPKNEAFF
>TRBJ2-5|12|.|.|TRBV29-1
TGCAGCGTTGTTAGTCTTCAAGAGACCCAGTACTTC
CSVVSLQETQYF
>TRBJ1-1|12|.|.|TRBV27
TGTGCCAGCAGACAGGGGAACACTGAAGCTTTCTTT
CASRQGNTEAFF
>TRBJ2-7|14|TRBD2|.|TRBV12-3/TRBV12-4
TGTGCCAGCAGTTTATCCCCTAGCGGCTACGAGCAGTACTTC
CASSLSPSGYEQYF
>TRBJ2-7|12|.|many|TRBV11-2
TGTGCCAGCAGCTTGTCACCTGCCGAGCAGTACTTC
CASSLSPAEQYF
>TRBJ1-1|12|.|few|TRBV4-2
TGTGCCAGCAGCCGAGGGACGGAACGAGCTTTCTTT
CASSRGTERAFF
>TRBJ2-5|16|.|.|TRBV27
TGTGCCAGCAGTTTCTTACCCTGGCGGGGAATAGAGACCCAGTACTTC
CASSFLPWRGIETQYF
>TRBJ2-5|13|.|many|TRBV5-4
TGTGCCAGCAGCTTGGTGGGGGTCGGGACCCAGTACTTC
CASSLVGVGTQYF
>TRBJ1-2|17|TRBD1|few|TRBV4-1
TGCGCCAGCAGTCCCAGTGGCAGGGGGCAAGCTAACTATGGCTACACCTTC
CASSPSGRGQANYGYTF
>TRBJ2-5|15|.|many|TRBV11-1
TGTGCCAGCAGCTTATCAGCGGTACCTACGGAGACCCAGTACTTC
CASSLSAVPTETQYF
>TRBJ1-2|12|.|many|TRBV12-3/TRBV12-4
TGTGCCAGCAGTTTAGGGGGGGATGGCTACACCTTC
CASSLGGDGYTF
>TRBJ1-1|17|.|.|TRBV5-1
TGCGCCAGCAGCTTGGTGGCAGCCTCTAGGGAGGGCACTGAAGCTTTCTTT
CASSLVAASREGTEAFF
>TRBJ1-2|18|.|few|TRBV30
TGTGCCTGGAGAGGGGGGTTTCCTCCCCCCCAGGAGTTGGATGGCTACACCTTC
CAWRGGFPPPQELDGYTF
>TRBJ2-3|17|TRBD2|many|TRBV11-2
TGTGCCAGCAGCTTCGAATTTGGCGGGAGTGTCACAGATACGCAGTATTTT
CASSFEFGGSVTDTQYF
>TRBJ1-1|12|.|many|TRBV20-1
TGCAGTGCTAGAGATCGGGGAACTGAAGCTTTCTTT
CSARDRGTEAFF
>TRBJ1-3|13|.|.|TRBV5-6
TGTGCCAGCAGCTACGGGGACAGAAACACCATATATTTT
CASSYGDRNTIYF
>TRBJ1-3|15|TRBD1|many|TRBV3-1
TGTGCCAGCAGCCGGGACAGGGCTACTGGAAACACCATATATTTT
CASSRDRATGNTIYF
>TRBJ1-1|13|TRBD1|many|TRBV30
TGTGCCTGGGGGACAGGGTTGAACACTGAAGCTTTCTTT
CAWGTGLNTEAFF
>TRBJ2-7|12|.|many|TRBV28
TGTGCCAGCAGTACAGGGAGGTACGAGCAGTACTTC
CASSTGRYEQYF
>TRBJ2-7|15|TRBD2|many|TRBV19
TGTGCCAGTAGCCCCCCTAGCGGGGTTTACTACGAGCAGTACTTC
CASSPPSGVYYEQYF
>TRBJ1-2|13|TRBD1|many|TRBV19
TGTGCCAGTAGTATCCAGGGGGCGCAAGGCTACACCTTC
CASSIQGAQGYTF
>TRBJ2-1|11|.|few|TRBV27
TGTGCCAGCAGTGCCCGGGACAAGCAGTTCTTC
CASSARDKQFF
>TRBJ1-4|12|.|many|TRBV14
TGTGCCAGCAGCTCCTACGGTGAAAAACTGTTTTTT
CASSSYGEKLFF
>TRBJ1-2|14|.|.|TRBV20-1
TGCAGTGCTAGGAGGACGACGGGGAAGGAGGGCTACACCTTC
CSARRTTGKEGYTF
>TRBJ2-2|15|TRBD2|many|TRBV12-3/TRBV12-4
TGTGCCAGCAGTGGGAGCGGGATGGGCGCCGGGGAGCTGTTTTTT
CASSGSGMGAGELFF
>TRBJ2-2|15|TRBD2|.|TRBV3-1
TGTGCCAGCACGCGGCGGGAGGGATACACCGGGGAGCTGTTTTTT
CASTRREGYTGELFF
>TRBJ1-3|13|.|.|TRBV19
TGTGCCAGTGACTTTGACGCGGGGAACACCATATATTTT
CASDFDAGNTIYF
>TRBJ2-5|14|TRBD1|many|TRBV25-1
TGTGCCAGCAGTGAATATGGGACAGGGGGGACCCAGTACTTC
CASSEYGTGGTQYF
>TRBJ2-1|15|.|many|TRBV30
TGTGCCTGGAGTGGGGGCCTTAGCTCCTACAATGAGCAGTTCTTC
CAWSGGLSSYNEQFF
>TRBJ2-1|15|TRBD2|many|TRBV12-3/TRBV12-4
TGTGCCAGCACCCTTAGCGGGGTCGCCTACAATGAGCAGTTCTTC
CASTLSGVAYNEQFF